This is a list of T cell receptor beta chains from one sample in a study of OX40 agonist ivuxolimab in advanced cancers. Libraries were prepared by immunoSEQ multiplex PCR; TCRdb keeps only in-frame clonotypes and omits some of them. The table lists around 72,000 clones, 80% to 90% of them singletons. This specimen was CD4+ or CD8+ T cells sorted from blood, taken in a trial of the OX40 agonist ivuxolimab. The receptors originated from an adult with an advanced solid tumor such as melanoma, head and neck, liver or kidney cancer. Each CDR3 is given without its conserved first and last residue.

AISPGQGNYGYT,TRBJ1-2,TRBV10-3
ASSSGGYEQY,TRBJ2-7,TRBV5-1
ASSLDSPQTMGYT,TRBJ1-2,TRBV5-6
AWNLRQGPYEQY,TRBJ2-7,TRBV30
ASSPRDRGRASYGYT,TRBJ1-2,TRBV19
ASSLERGGYT,TRBJ1-2,TRBV7-9
AWSVQRRAETQY,TRBJ2-5,TRBV30
ASSEKQGTNTEAF,TRBJ1-1,TRBV2
ASSTGQGADEQF,TRBJ2-1,TRBV19
ASSAQGRIQETQY,TRBJ2-5,TRBV6-5
ASSLVGETQY,TRBJ2-5,TRBV7-6
ASSDSRARGGGETQY,TRBJ2-5,TRBV7-3
ASSPHGQYGYT,TRBJ1-2,TRBV7-2
ASSLRGTTNTGELF,TRBJ2-2,TRBV19
ASSHKGAAEQY,NA,TRBV7-9
ASSSPPVSSGNTIY,TRBJ1-3,TRBV28
AMRQANSGANVLT,TRBJ2-6,TRBV10-3
ASSPSGGASNEQF,TRBJ2-1,TRBV11-3
ASSHAGEAF,TRBJ1-1,TRBV14
ASSYSRGTGYT,TRBJ1-2,TRBV6-5
ASSPGSQETQY,TRBJ2-5,TRBV4-1
ASSRVNTEAF,TRBJ1-1,TRBV7-8
ASSYSGSSYEQY,TRBJ2-7,TRBV6-5
ASSYGGGGAESPLH,TRBJ1-6,TRBV6-5
ASSIRLAGLFSTDTQY,TRBJ2-3,TRBV21-1
ASSPTGTGPQETQY,TRBJ2-5,TRBV19
ASSALAGASTDTQY,TRBJ2-3,TRBV18
ASSPSGRDEKLF,TRBJ1-4,TRBV5-1
ASSQPLAGAAGDTQY,TRBJ2-3,TRBV4-2
ASSFRVAGTGGYNEQF,TRBJ2-1,TRBV7-2
ASSPTGYEQY,TRBJ2-7,TRBV5-4
ASTAEWGNNSPLH,TRBJ1-6,TRBV2
ASSLDLLTSGGGETQY,TRBJ2-5,TRBV5-6
ASSQDWNTEAF,TRBJ1-1,TRBV18
ASSARLETDTQY,TRBJ2-3,TRBV5-1
ASSLAGGAKGTEAF,TRBJ1-1,TRBV7-9
ASSSKTHDYEQY,TRBJ2-7,TRBV7-8
ASSYSNVGGSGYT,TRBJ1-2,TRBV6-5
ASSSGQGSPPYGYT,TRBJ1-2,TRBV6-5
ATSRVWKGARNQPQH,TRBJ1-5,TRBV15
ASSQFDSVNQPQH,TRBJ1-5,TRBV4-2
ASSVQNYGYT,TRBJ1-2,TRBV2
ASSVGVTGNTEAF,TRBJ1-1,TRBV9
ASSTGGYGYT,TRBJ1-2,TRBV18
AISDGIHTGELF,TRBJ2-2,TRBV10-3
ARSGEDSNQPQH,TRBJ1-5,TRBV5-3
SVGGGGSNQPQH,TRBJ1-5,TRBV29-1
ASRDRERNTEAF,TRBJ1-1,TRBV10-2
ASSMFRETVSNQPQH,TRBJ1-5,TRBV19
ASSLSGTSASYEQY,TRBJ2-7,TRBV7-8
ASSEGAGGHGELF,TRBJ2-2,TRBV2
AISGDVSYEQY,NA,TRBV10-3
ASSQAWGTDTQY,TRBJ2-3,TRBV14
ASSGSGSPYEQY,TRBJ2-7,TRBV27
ASSDGSGRGSDTQY,TRBJ2-3,TRBV6-4
ASSSRELRGEQY,TRBJ2-7,TRBV19
ASSVDQSYGYT,TRBJ1-2,TRBV6-1
ASSPDRQGKETQY,TRBJ2-5,TRBV18